Below, 32 T cell receptor beta chains from the same sample are listed, as sequenced in a study of cytotoxic CD8 clonotypes in ibrutinib-treated CLL. Produced via immunoSEQ multiplex PCR; TCRdb's table is partial and in-frame only. The sample has about 270,000 clones; around 77% are singletons. The starting material was PBMCs, obtained at disease progression, from a patient treated with ibrutinib. The receptors come from a human donor with chronic lymphocytic leukemia.

This chain uses TRBV10-3 with TRBJ2-3; 11 nucleotides agree with TRBD2. Germline V gene lookup returns CDR1 ENHRY and CDR2 SYGVKD. CDR3 length: 15 amino acids. V trimming: 6 bases; J trimming: 2 bases; junction bases outside the gene matches: 4. The CDR3 is CAIRASGGPTDTQYF. The CDR3 nucleotides read TGTGCCATCAGGGCTAGCGGGGGGCCCACAGATACGCAGTATTTT.

V usage is TRBV6-1 and J usage is TRBJ2-2; TRBD2 matches 7 bases. This CDR3 contains 14 residues. V was pared by 7 bases and J by 2 bases, with 4 bases of the junction left unmatched. Per germline, CDR1 MNHNS and CDR2 SASEGT. CDR3 coding DNA: TGTGCCAGCACGAAGCGGGGTAACACCGGGGAGCTGTTTTTT. Protein sequence: CASTKRGNTGELFF.

The sample holds a few counts of this clone. The rearrangement links TRBV6-5 to TRBJ1-2; D might be TRBD1 (5 bases). CDR3 length: 15 residues. The V and J ends lost 0 bases and 6 bases respectively, with 14 bases between them. The germline V gene encodes CDR1 MNHEY and CDR2 SVGAGI. Written as DNA, the CDR3 is TGTGCCAGCAGTTACTCCCCAGGGAGGAAGGATGGCTACACCTTC. Amino acid sequence: CASSYSPGRKDGYTF.

V and J are TRBV28 and TRBJ2-7; 8 positions match TRBD1. This CDR3 comprises 15 residues. V lost 4 bases and J lost 1; bases outside the gene matches: 6. Germline lookup yields CDR1 MDHEN and CDR2 SYDVKM. This chain's CDR3 is CASSSPHRGSYEQYF. In DNA, the CDR3 is TGTGCCAGCAGTTCCCCCCACAGGGGGTCCTACGAGCAGTACTTC.

The genes are TRBV5-1 and TRBJ2-3; 10 bases align to TRBD1. V dropped 3 bases and J dropped 1; count of bases not matched to a gene: 5. CDR3 length: 16 residues. Germline CDR1 and CDR2: SGHRS and YFSETQ. CDR3 nucleotides: TGCGCCAGCAGCTCGACAGGGGGCCGTGGCACAGATACGCAGTATTTT. This translates into CASSSTGGRGTDTQYF.

The V and J genes are TRBV10-1 and TRBJ2-1, with 9 bases identical to TRBD2. With 6 bases clipped from V and 7 bases from J, the junction kept 10 bases outside the gene matches. This CDR3 comprises 15 residues. Per germline, CDR1 WNHNN and CDR2 SYGVQD (reference sequence). The CDR3 nucleotides are TGCGCCAGCAGCCTGTTAGCGGGGGCCGCAAATGAGCAGTTCTTC. This codes for CASSLLAGAANEQFF.

This chain connects TRBV5-1 to TRBJ2-1, with 9 bases that match TRBD1. The V segment lost 0 bases and the J segment 15 bases; nucleotides outside the gene matches: 7. There are 13 residues in the CDR3. From germline, CDR1 is SGHRS and CDR2 YFSETQ. The CDR3 nucleotides are TGCGCCAGCAGCTTGGCTCTGGGACAGGGACTGTTCTTC. Its translation is CASSLALGQGLFF.

With regard to this clone: Mismatch with germline at one junction end may stem from a read error. The chain couples TRBV2 to TRBJ2-7; TRBD1 or TRBD2 may be the D gene (5 bases each). Germline V gene lookup returns CDR1 SNHLY and CDR2 FYNNEI. The CDR3 covers 10 residues. The CDR3 reads CASSFTGTDF. The DNA for the CDR3 is TGTGCCAGCAGTTTCACCGGGACGGACTTC. The variable domain in full, with the rest retrieved from reference TRBV2 and TRBJ2-7, is EPEVTQTPSHQVTQMGQEVILRCVPISNHLYFYWYRQILGQKVEFLVSFYNNEISEKSEIFDDQFSVERPDGSNFTLKIRSTKLEDSAMYFCASSFTGTDFGPGTRLTVT.

J is TRBJ2-5 and V is TRBV5-1; D not certain. The CDR3 is made up of 11 amino acids. Per germline, CDR1 SGHRS and CDR2 YFSETQ. V was cut by 7 bases and J by 5 bases, with 9 bases left in between. CDR3 sequence: CASAWMETQYF. CDR3 in DNA: TGCGCCAGCGCATGGATGGAGACCCAGTACTTC.

The table lists this clone with a few counts. The chain uses TRBV6-5 and TRBJ2-7; 7 bases are shared with TRBD2. Germline values: CDR1 MNHEY, CDR2 SVGAGI. V lost 7 bases and J lost 3; bases outside the gene matches: 9. The CDR3 has 14 amino acids. CDR3 protein: CASKRLALGYEQYF. CDR3 DNA: TGTGCCAGCAAAAGACTAGCTTTGGGCTACGAGCAGTACTTC.

This clone showed up just once. The rearrangement uses TRBV29-1 and TRBJ2-1; D is ambiguous. CDR1 is SQVTM and CDR2 is ANQGSEA in the germline V gene. There are 15 residues in the CDR3. V was clipped by 6 bases and J by 0 bases, with 15 bases between them. The CDR3: CSVVGTESSYNEQFF. The CDR3 DNA reads TGCAGCGTGGTAGGAACAGAAAGCTCCTACAATGAGCAGTTCTTC.

The V gene is TRBV5-6, the J gene TRBJ2-4, with D possibly matching TRBD1 (6 bases). Trimming removed 4 bases at V and 3 bases at J, with 14 bases between. The CDR3 has 15 residues. Germline CDR1 SGHDT, CDR2 YYEEEE. The DNA for the CDR3 is TGTGCCAGCAGCCGGGACATGCCCGACAAAAACATTCAGTACTTC. This translates into CASSRDMPDKNIQYF.

The sample holds many counts of this clone. CDR3 bases: TGTGCCAGCAGGAGTACGGGGGTACAAGAGACCCAGTACTTC. Amino acid sequence: CASRSTGVQETQYF. This chain connects TRBV27 to TRBJ2-5, with TRBD2 as a possible D gene (6 bases). The CDR3 is 14 residues long. Trimming pared 6 bases from V and 2 bases from J, leaving 13 bases between. Per the germline V gene, CDR1 is MNHEY and CDR2 is SMNVEV (reference sequence).

There are a few counts of this clone. The rearrangement joins TRBV28 to TRBJ1-1, with D hard to call. The CDR3 consists of 15 residues. V was clipped by 6 bases and J by 0 bases, with 14 bases between them. Germline values: CDR1 MDHEN, CDR2 SYDVKM. Written as DNA, the CDR3 is TGTGCCAGCAGAGAGTCCGGGAGACTGAACACTGAAGCTTTCTTT. Protein sequence: CASRESGRLNTEAFF. The entire variable domain, with the rest obtained from reference TRBV28 and TRBJ1-1, is as follows: DVKVTQSSRYLVKRTGEKVFLECVQDMDHENMFWYRQDPGLGLRLIYFSYDVKMKEKGDIPEGYSVSREKKERFSLILESASTNQTSMYLCASRESGRLNTEAFFGQGTRLTVV.

This sequence joins TRBV6-5 and TRBJ2-7; 7 nucleotides agree with TRBD2. J lost 1 base, V lost 7 bases, and 7 bases had no gene match. The CDR3 covers 14 residues. The germline V gene has CDR1 MNHEY and CDR2 SVGAGI. CDR3 in DNA: TGTGCCAGCAAGTCCGGGACTAATTCCTACGAGCAGTACTTC. This encodes CASKSGTNSYEQYF.

This clone was found many times. The chain employs TRBV2 and TRBJ2-5; D possibly matches TRBD1 or TRBD2 (5 bases each). This CDR3 has 13 residues. The ends were cut back, 0 bases at V and 9 bases at J, with 11 bases in the middle. CDR1 and CDR2 (germline): SNHLY, FYNNEI. The CDR3 nucleotides are TGTGCCAGCAGTGAAGCCAGGGTGGGAGCCCAGTACTTC. Protein product: CASSEARVGAQYF.

Only one count was recorded for this clone. This chain uses TRBV13 with TRBJ2-7, with D perhaps TRBD1 or TRBD2 (6 bases each). This CDR3 spans 12 amino acids. With 5 bases removed from V and 6 bases from J, the gap between germline ends came to 11 bases. The germline gives CDR1 PRHDT, CDR2 FYEKMQ (reference sequence). Here the CDR3 DNA reads TGTGCCAGCAGCCGAGGAGGGGGCGAGCAGTACTTC. This gives the protein CASSRGGGEQYF.

The V call is TRBV15, the J call TRBJ2-7; D perhaps matches TRBD2 (6 bases). Looked up from germline, CDR1 is LNHNV and CDR2 is YYDKDF (reference sequence). This CDR3 contains 14 residues. Trimming took off 5 bases at V and 2 bases at J, with 13 bases between the two ends. This CDR3 reads CATSPRPSAYEQYF. The CDR3 DNA sequence: TGTGCCACCAGCCCCAGGCCTAGCGCCTACGAGCAGTACTTC.

The chain recombines TRBV27 with TRBJ2-2; TRBD1 or TRBD2 may be the D gene (6 bases each). Germline assignment: CDR1 MNHEY and CDR2 SMNVEV (reference sequence). Trimming shortened V by 4 bases and J by 7 bases, and 10 bases separated the two germline ends. The CDR3 spans 13 residues. The chain's CDR3 is CASSWGAGGELFF. The CDR3 nucleotides are TGTGCCAGCAGTTGGGGGGCTGGCGGGGAGCTGTTTTTT.

This clone was seen a single time. The chain combines TRBV29-1 with TRBJ2-7; D is unclear. The CDR3 is made up of 13 amino acids. The ends were cut back, 5 bases at V and 1 base at J, with 12 bases in the middle. The germline CDR1 and CDR2 sequences are SQVTM and ANQGSEA. DNA of the CDR3: TGCAGCGTTAAGACGTTACCGTCCTACGAGCAGTACTTC. This translates into CSVKTLPSYEQYF.

This clone turned up a few times. The J gene is TRBJ2-3, the V gene TRBV6-6; 7 positions agree with TRBD2. Germline assignment: CDR1 MNHNY and CDR2 SVGAGI (reference sequence). This CDR3 is 16 amino acids long. V lost 0 bases to trimming and J lost 6 bases; unmatched junction nucleotides: 9. In DNA, the CDR3 is TGTGCCAGCAGTTACTCGATGGCGGGAGTATGGGATACGCAGTATTTT. Amino acids: CASSYSMAGVWDTQYF.

This chain links TRBV5-1 with TRBJ2-1, with D possibly TRBD2 on 5 matching bases. Germline values: CDR1 SGHRS, CDR2 YFSETQ. The CDR3 has 14 residues. Trimming shortened V by 6 bases and J by 5 bases, and 15 bases separated the two germline ends. CDR3 loop: CASTRRGIDNEQFF. As DNA, the CDR3 is TGCGCCAGCACCCGTCGGGGTATCGACAATGAGCAGTTCTTC. Full variable domain (outside the CDR3, taken from reference TRBV5-1 and TRBJ2-1): KAGVTQTPRYLIKTRGQQVTLSCSPISGHRSVSWYQQTPGQGLQFLFEYFSETQRNKGNFPGRFSGRQFSNSRSEMNVSTLELGDSALYLCASTRRGIDNEQFFGPGTRLTVL.

The chain recombines TRBV10-3 with TRBJ2-1; 9 bases line up with TRBD1. Trimming at V came to 4 bases and at J to 4 bases, leaving 2 bases not matched to a gene. The CDR3 is 14 residues long. From germline, CDR1 is ENHRY and CDR2 SYGVKD. This chain's CDR3 is CAISAGQGYNEQFF. DNA of the CDR3: TGTGCCATCAGTGCGGGACAGGGATACAATGAGCAGTTCTTC.

The chain combines TRBV6-1 with TRBJ2-5, with TRBD2 matching 11 bases. Germline V gene lookup returns CDR1 MNHNS and CDR2 SASEGT. With 2 bases clipped from V and 5 bases from J, the junction kept 7 bases outside the gene matches. This CDR3 has 16 amino acids. CDR3 DNA: TGTGCCAGCAGTGAAAGTAGCGGGGGGGCCTGGGAGACCCAGTACTTC. The encoded protein is CASSESSGGAWETQYF.

The CDR3 nucleotides read TGTGCCAGCAGCGTCGAGTCACTGAGCACAGATACGCAGTATTTT. As protein: CASSVESLSTDTQYF. The chain has TRBV9 and TRBJ2-3; D gene ambiguous. The length of the CDR3 is 15 residues. V was pared by 2 bases and J by 0 bases, with 10 bases between. Per germline, CDR1 SGDLS and CDR2 YYNGEE. The complete variable domain, with remaining parts taken from reference TRBV9 and TRBJ2-3, reads DSGVTQTPKHLITATGQRVTLRCSPRSGDLSVYWYQQSLDQGLQFLIQYYNGEERAKGNILERFSAQQFPDLHSELNLSSLELGDSALYFCASSVESLSTDTQYFGPGTRLTVL.

The J gene is TRBJ2-3, the V gene TRBV11-1; 7 bases match TRBD2. Germline-derived CDR1 and CDR2 are SGHAT and FQDESV (reference sequence). The CDR3 is made up of 15 amino acids. V lost 5 bases to trimming and J lost 4 bases; unmatched junction nucleotides: 9. The CDR3 loop is CASSPRRAGADTQYF. In DNA form, the CDR3 reads TGTGCCAGCAGCCCTAGGCGCGCGGGGGCAGATACGCAGTATTTT.

This chain joins TRBV2 and TRBJ2-6; D not certain. This CDR3 is built from 17 residues. Trimming left V 4 bases short and J 0 bases short, with 13 bases between. Germline lookup yields CDR1 SNHLY and CDR2 FYNNEI. The CDR3 spells CASSARPFYSGANVLTF. The DNA of the CDR3 is TGTGCCAGCAGTGCCCGTCCTTTTTACTCTGGGGCCAACGTCCTGACTTTC.

V gene TRBV4-3 combines with J gene TRBJ2-7; 10 bases line up with TRBD1. Germline assignment: CDR1 LGHNA and CDR2 YSLEER. The CDR3 covers 16 residues. The ends lost 0 bases at V and 6 bases at J; junction bases unmatched: 8. CDR3 sequence reads: CASSQDRGTGVSEQYF. The CDR3 coding sequence is TGCGCCAGCAGCCAAGATCGGGGGACAGGGGTGAGCGAGCAGTACTTC.

V usage is TRBV9 and J usage is TRBJ2-2; possible D gene TRBD2, 6 bases. CDR1 is SGDLS and CDR2 is YYNGEE in the germline V gene. The V end lost 3 bases, the J end lost 6 bases, and 12 bases lay between the germline ends. This CDR3 is 14 amino acids long. CDR3 DNA sequence: TGTGCCAGCAGCGATAGACTAGTACCCGGGGAGCTGTTTTTT. The encoded protein is CASSDRLVPGELFF.

The chain joins TRBV2 to TRBJ1-2, with a tentative D call TRBD1 (6 bases). Deletions cut 6 bases from V and 2 bases from J, with 16 bases between. The CDR3 is 15 amino acids. The germline V gene encodes CDR1 SNHLY and CDR2 FYNNEI. CDR3 nucleotides: TGTGCCAGCAGCGGAAGAGGACAGTTAAACTATGGCTACACCTTC. Its translation: CASSGRGQLNYGYTF.

This clone showed up just once. The genes are TRBV6-6 and TRBJ2-3, with D perhaps matching TRBD2 (7 bases). V lost 4 bases, J lost 1 base, and 9 bases lay in between. The CDR3 totals 14 residues. Germline loops: CDR1 MNHNY, CDR2 SVGAGI (reference sequence). The CDR3 loop is CASSSGGRTDTQYF. CDR3 nucleotide sequence: TGTGCCAGCAGTTCGGGGGGCCGCACAGATACGCAGTATTTT.

The chain employs TRBV5-6 and TRBJ2-3, with D possibly TRBD2 on 5 matching bases. This CDR3 contains 14 residues. V lost 1 base to trimming and J lost 3 bases, with 9 bases between them. The germline V gene encodes CDR1 SGHDT and CDR2 YYEEEE. The CDR3 DNA reads as TGTGCCAGCAGCTTGTTCGGAGGAACAGATACGCAGTATTTT. It codes for CASSLFGGTDTQYF.